Below, one TCR beta chain is given with its context. Antigen specificity is unknown. The sample comes from a study of immune cell composition in non-small cell lung cancer. Study-wide context: Lung adenocarcinoma or squamous carcinoma made up most tumours. The study's findings and limits: Shared sequences between tumour-reactive and dominant in vivo clones were not proven. Tumour TCR-beta clonality showed no significant link to smoking pack-years.

This CDR3 has 12 residues. Germline V gene data show CDR1 as SGHNT and CDR2 as YYREEE (reference sequence). V lost 4 bases, J lost 3 bases, and 8 bases lay in between. Method: immunoSEQ multiplex PCR; TCRdb's copy keeps in-frame clones and lacks some. The sample lists some 9,000 clones, roughly 69% occurring once. The normal lung sample lay at least 3 cm, and maximally far, from the tumour. V usage is TRBV5-4 and J usage is TRBJ2-7; D remains unclear. This clonotype was sampled from a human donor with non-small cell lung cancer. Sequencing was done on a sample of non-adjacent lung tissue. CDR3 nucleotides: TGTGCCAGCAGCCTGGGCGGCTACGAGCAGTACTTC. It specifies CASSLGGYEQYF.